This T cell receptor beta chain derives from a study of early T cells in non-severe SARS-CoV-2 infection (dated by TCRdb to about 2021). Turning to the overall study: Because TCR sequencing was done on bulk RNA from unsorted whole blood, the alpha and beta chains could not be paired.

Trimming costs V 5 bases and J 8 bases, and their ends lie 7 bases apart. The CDR3 runs 10 residues from the cysteine to the phenylalanine. Only CDR3 DNA remains: 30 bases, in frame from the first base. CDR1 and CDR2 are drawn from the germline V gene: SGHRS, YFSETQ. Set within a cohort of healthcare workers in London, UK, this nested case-control study involved weekly PCR testing of nasopharyngeal swabs along with blood sampling. Between 23 and 31 March 2020, the week of the UK lockdown, healthcare workers were enrolled and then followed up weekly for as long as 16 weeks. Library preparation employed 5' RACE. TCRdb shows the sequencer as NextSeq 500. The TCR library protocol attached unique molecular identifiers to individual cDNA molecules to correct for sequencing error and PCR bias. Both TCR alpha and beta chains were sequenced, and tight co-correlation was observed between alpha and beta sequence abundances in each sample. The original methods were these. V gene, J gene and CDR3 annotation of TCR sequences was performed with Decombinator V4. TCRs were defined as expanded if a significant change between any two time points was detected under a Poisson model with p below 0.0001. TCR abundances were normalised to the total number of TCRs sequenced per sample and were expressed as counts per million. TRAV1-2 paired with TRAJ12, TRAJ20 or TRAJ33 defined MAIT TCRs, while TRAV10 paired with TRAJ18 defined iNKT TCRs. A search of VDJdb, accessed on 1 November 2021, was run for TCRs annotated to CMV, EBV and SARS-CoV-2, with TCRs annotated for multiple antigens excluded. Using fastp at Q25 and MiXCR, TCRdb reprocessed the public reads and kept productive beta chains. CDR3 protein sequences are deduplicated, and each keeps its most common genes and DNA. These V and J calls originate from TCRdb's pipeline instead of the authors' own analysis. Recorded for this sample are 22,000 or so distinct CDR3 sequences; just under 4.5% of them occurred a single time. The ten most abundant clones make up approximately 19% of the sample.

This clonotype came up a few times. Its antigen remains undetermined. No much larger clone exists at a distance of one base, and base qualities are not known. Study-wide findings and limitations: VDJdb matching was skewed toward anti-spike CD8 responses and likely underestimated virus-specific expansions, missing private and CD4 specificities.

The clonotype was recovered from an adult who was a healthcare worker with PCR-confirmed SARS-CoV-2 infection or an uninfected control (not recorded which). The source material was whole blood. This sequence uses TRBV5-1 and TRBJ1-2; the D gene cannot be resolved reliably. This receptor has the CDR3 CASSLRGYTF. The DNA is TGCGCCAGCAGTCTAAGAGGCTACACCTTC.